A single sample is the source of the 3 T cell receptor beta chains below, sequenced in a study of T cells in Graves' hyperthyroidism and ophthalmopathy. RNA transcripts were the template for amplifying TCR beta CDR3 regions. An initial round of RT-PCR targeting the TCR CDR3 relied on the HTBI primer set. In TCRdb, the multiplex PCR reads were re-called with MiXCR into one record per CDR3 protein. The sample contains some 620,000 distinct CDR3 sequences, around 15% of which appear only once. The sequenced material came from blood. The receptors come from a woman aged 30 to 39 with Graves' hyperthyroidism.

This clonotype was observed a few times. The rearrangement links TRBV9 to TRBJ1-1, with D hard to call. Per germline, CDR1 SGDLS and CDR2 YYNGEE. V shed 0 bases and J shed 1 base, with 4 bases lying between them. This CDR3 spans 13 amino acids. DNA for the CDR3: TGTGCCAGCAGCGTAGTACCGAACACTGAAGCTTTCTTT. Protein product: CASSVVPNTEAFF. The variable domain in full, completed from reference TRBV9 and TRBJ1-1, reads DSGVTQTPKHLITATGQRVTLRCSPRSGDLSVYWYQQSLDQGLQFLIQYYNGEERAKGNILERFSAQQFPDLHSELNLSSLELGDSALYFCASSVVPNTEAFFGQGTRLTVV.

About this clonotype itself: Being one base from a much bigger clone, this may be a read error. CDR3 sequence (DNA): TGTGCCAGCAGCCGCGATCCTTCTTGGGAGCGGTACTTC. It translates to CASSRDPSWERYF. The rearrangement joins TRBV7-2 to TRBJ2-7; weak D call: TRBD2 (5 bases). The length of the CDR3 is 13 residues. The germline V gene has CDR1 SGHTA and CDR2 FQGNSA.

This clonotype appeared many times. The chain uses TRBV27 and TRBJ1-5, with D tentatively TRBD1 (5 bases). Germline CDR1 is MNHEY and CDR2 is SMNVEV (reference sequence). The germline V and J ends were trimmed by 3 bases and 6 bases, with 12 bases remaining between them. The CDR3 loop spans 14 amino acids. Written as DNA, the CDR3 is TGTGCCAGCAGTTTCGCGCAGGGAGGTCAGCCCCAGCATTTT. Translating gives CASSFAQGGQPQHF.